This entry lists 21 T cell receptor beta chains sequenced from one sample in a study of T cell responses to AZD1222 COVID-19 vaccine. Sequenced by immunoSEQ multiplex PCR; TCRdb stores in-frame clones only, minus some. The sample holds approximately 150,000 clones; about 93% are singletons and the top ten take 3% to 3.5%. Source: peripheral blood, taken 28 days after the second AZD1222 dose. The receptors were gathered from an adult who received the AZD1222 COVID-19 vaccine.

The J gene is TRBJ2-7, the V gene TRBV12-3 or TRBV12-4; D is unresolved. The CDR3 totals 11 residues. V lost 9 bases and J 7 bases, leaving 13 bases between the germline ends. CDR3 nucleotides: TGTGCCAGTAGTCCGGGTGGGGAGCAGTACTTC. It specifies CASSPGGEQYF.

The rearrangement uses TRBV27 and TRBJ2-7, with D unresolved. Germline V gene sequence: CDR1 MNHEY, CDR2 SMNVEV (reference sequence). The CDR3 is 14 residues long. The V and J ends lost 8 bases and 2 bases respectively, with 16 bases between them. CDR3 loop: CASQTTDGPYEQYF. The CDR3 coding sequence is TGTGCCAGCCAAACGACGGACGGGCCCTACGAGCAGTACTTC.

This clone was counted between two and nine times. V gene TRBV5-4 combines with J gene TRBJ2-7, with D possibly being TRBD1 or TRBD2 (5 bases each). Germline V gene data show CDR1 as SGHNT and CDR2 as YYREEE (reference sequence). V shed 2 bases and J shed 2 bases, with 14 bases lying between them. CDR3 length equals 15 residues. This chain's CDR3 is CASSFWGSSTYEQYF. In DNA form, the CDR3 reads TGTGCCAGCAGCTTTTGGGGGAGCTCTACCTACGAGCAGTACTTC.

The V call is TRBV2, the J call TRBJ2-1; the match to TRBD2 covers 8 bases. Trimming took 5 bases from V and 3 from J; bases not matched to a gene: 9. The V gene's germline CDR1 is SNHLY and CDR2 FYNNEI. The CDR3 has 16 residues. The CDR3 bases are TGTGCCAGCAGTCCGAGACGGGGGGGTATCTACAATGAGCAGTTCTTC. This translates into CASSPRRGGIYNEQFF.

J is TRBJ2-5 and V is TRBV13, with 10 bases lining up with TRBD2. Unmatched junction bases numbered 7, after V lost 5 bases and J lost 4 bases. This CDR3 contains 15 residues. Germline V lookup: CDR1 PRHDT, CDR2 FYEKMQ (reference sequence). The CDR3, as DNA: TGTGCCAGCAGCCTCGGACTAGCGGTACTAGAGACCCAGTACTTC. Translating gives CASSLGLAVLETQYF.

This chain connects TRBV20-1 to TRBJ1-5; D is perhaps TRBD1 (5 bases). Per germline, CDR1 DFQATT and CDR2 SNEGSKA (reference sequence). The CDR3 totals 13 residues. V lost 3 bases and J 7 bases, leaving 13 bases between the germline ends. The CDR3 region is CSASEGTKQPQHF. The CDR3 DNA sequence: TGCAGTGCTAGTGAGGGGACGAAGCAGCCCCAGCATTTT.

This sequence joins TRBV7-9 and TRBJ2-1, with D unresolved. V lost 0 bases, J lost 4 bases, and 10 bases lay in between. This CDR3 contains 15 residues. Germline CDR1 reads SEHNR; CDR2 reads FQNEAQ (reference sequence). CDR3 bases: TGTGCCAGCAGCTTAGCATGGGTGGATTACAATGAGCAGTTCTTC. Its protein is CASSLAWVDYNEQFF.

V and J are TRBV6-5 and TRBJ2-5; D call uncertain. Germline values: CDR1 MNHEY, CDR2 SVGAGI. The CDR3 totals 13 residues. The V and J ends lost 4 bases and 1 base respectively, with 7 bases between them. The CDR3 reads CASSFTTQETQYF. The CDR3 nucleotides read TGTGCCAGCAGTTTTACGACCCAAGAGACCCAGTACTTC.

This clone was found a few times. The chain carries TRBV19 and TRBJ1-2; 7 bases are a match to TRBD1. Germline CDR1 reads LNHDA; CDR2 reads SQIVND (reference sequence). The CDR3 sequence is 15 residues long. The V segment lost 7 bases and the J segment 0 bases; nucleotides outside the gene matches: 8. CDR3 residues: CASIRTGRANYGYTF. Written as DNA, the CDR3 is TGTGCCAGTATTCGGACAGGCCGAGCTAACTATGGCTACACCTTC.

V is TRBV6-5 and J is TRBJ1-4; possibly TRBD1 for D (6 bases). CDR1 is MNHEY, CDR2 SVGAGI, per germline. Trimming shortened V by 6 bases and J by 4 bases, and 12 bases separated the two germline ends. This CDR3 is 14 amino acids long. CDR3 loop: CASSPTGHNEKLFF. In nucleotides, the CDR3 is TGTGCCAGCAGCCCGACAGGACATAATGAAAAACTGTTTTTT.

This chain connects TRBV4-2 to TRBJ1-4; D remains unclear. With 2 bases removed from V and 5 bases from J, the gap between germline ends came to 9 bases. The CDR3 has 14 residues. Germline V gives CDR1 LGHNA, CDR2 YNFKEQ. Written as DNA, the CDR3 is TGTGCCAGCAGCCAACCAGGACGGAATGAAAAACTGTTTTTT. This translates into CASSQPGRNEKLFF.

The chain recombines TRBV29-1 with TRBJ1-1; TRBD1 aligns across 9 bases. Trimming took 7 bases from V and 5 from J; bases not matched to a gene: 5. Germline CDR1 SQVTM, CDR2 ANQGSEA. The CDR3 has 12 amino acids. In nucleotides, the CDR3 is TGCAGCGGGGGACAGGGCGGGACTGAAGCTTTCTTT. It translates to CSGGQGGTEAFF.

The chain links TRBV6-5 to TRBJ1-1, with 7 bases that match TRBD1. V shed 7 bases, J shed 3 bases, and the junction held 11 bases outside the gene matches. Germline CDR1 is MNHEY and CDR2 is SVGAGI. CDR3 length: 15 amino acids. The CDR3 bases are TGTGCCAGCACCACACAGGGGTTTAGGGACACTGAAGCTTTCTTT. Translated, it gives CASTTQGFRDTEAFF.

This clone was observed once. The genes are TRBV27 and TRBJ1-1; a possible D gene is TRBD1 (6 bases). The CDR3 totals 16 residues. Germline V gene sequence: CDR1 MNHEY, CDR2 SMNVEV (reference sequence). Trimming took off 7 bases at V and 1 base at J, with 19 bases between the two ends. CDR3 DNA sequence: TGTGCCAGCAAGCCAAACGGGGGCAGGCGGAACACTGAAGCTTTCTTT. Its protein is CASKPNGGRRNTEAFF.

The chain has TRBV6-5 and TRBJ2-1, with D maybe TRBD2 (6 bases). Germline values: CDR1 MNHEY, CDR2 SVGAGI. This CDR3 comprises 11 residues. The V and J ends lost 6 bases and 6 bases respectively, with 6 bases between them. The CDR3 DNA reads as TGTGCCAGCAGCGGGGGCAATGAGCAGTTCTTC. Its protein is CASSGGNEQFF.

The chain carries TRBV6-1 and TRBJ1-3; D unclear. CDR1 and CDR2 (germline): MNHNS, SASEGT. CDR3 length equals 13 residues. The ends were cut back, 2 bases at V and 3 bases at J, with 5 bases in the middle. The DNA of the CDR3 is TGTGCCAGCAGTGAACGGATTGGAAACACCATATATTTT. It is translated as CASSERIGNTIYF.

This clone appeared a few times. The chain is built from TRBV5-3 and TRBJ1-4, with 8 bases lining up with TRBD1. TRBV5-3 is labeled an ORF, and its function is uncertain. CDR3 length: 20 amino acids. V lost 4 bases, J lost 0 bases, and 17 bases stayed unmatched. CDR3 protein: CARSEGGEGQVIATNEKLFF. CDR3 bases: TGTGCCAGAAGCGAGGGGGGAGAGGGACAGGTGATTGCAACTAATGAAAAACTGTTTTTT.

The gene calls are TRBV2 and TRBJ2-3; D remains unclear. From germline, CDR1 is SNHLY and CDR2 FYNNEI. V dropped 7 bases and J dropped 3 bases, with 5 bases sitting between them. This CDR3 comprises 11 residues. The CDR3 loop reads CASTGTDTQYF. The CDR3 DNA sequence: TGTGCCAGCACCGGGACAGATACGCAGTATTTT.

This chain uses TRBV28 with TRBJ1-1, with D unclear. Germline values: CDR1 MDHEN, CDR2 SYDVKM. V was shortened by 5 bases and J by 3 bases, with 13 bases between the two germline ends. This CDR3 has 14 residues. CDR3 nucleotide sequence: TGTGCCAGCAGTCCCCCTGACACCTACACTGAAGCTTTCTTT. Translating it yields CASSPPDTYTEAFF.

CDR3 region: CASSSGQPQHF. The CDR3 coding sequence is TGTGCCAGTAGTTCGGGGCAGCCCCAGCATTTT. The V call is TRBV19, the J call TRBJ1-5, with D unresolved. Trimming took 5 bases from V and 7 from J, leaving 6 bases between them. Germline V gene lookup returns CDR1 LNHDA and CDR2 SQIVND (reference sequence). This CDR3 is 11 amino acids long.

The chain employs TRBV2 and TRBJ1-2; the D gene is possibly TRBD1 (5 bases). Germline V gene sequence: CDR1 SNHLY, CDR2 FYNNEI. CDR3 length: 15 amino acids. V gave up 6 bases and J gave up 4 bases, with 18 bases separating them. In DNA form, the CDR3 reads TGTGCCAGCAGCCCCCTCGGGGACGGGGGCTATGGCTACACCTTC. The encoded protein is CASSPLGDGGYGYTF.